The source of this T cell receptor (beta chain) is a study of blood T cell repertoires in COVID-19. The CDR3 consists of 14 residues. Trimming removed 1 base at V and 6 bases at J, with 12 bases between. The germline gives CDR1 SGHTA, CDR2 FQGNSA. TCRdb's copy holds only in-frame clones and misses some; the assay was immunoSEQ multiplex PCR. The sample yields about 240,000 clones, approximately 86% seen once. This clone has only one observation. The TCR sequence derives from a man in his sixties who had recovered from COVID-19. The sample taken for sequencing was peripheral blood. This chain uses TRBV7-2 with TRBJ1-1; weak D call: TRBD1 (5 bases). CDR3 protein: CASSLVPGDAEAFF. Here the CDR3 DNA reads TGTGCCAGCAGCTTAGTTCCGGGGGACGCTGAAGCTTTCTTT.